The entry that follows covers one TCR beta chain sequence. Trimming removed 4 bases at V and 4 bases at J, with 16 bases between. Germline CDR1 and CDR2: SGHKS and YYEKEE (reference sequence). The CDR3 runs to 15 residues. The data belong to a study of T cell responses to AZD1222 COVID-19 vaccine. Here immunoSEQ multiplex PCR was the method, and the copy in TCRdb shows in-frame clones only, minus some. The top ten hold around 2.1% of the sample, which has 120,000 to 150,000 clones, approximately 91% seen once. This rearrangement joins TRBV5-5 to TRBJ2-3; D is ambiguous. The sequencing here drew on peripheral blood, taken 28 days after the second AZD1222 dose. The sequence was collected from an adult who received the AZD1222 COVID-19 vaccine. The DNA of the CDR3 is TGTGCCAGCAGCCTTGGGTCCTTAAGCGCAGATACGCAGTATTTT. It codes for CASSLGSLSADTQYF.